Listed here are 3 T cell receptor beta chains from one sample, sequenced in a study of beta chain features in type 1 diabetes. The authors reverse transcribed all of the isolated RNA, so sequencing captured expressed TCRB transcripts. The protocol was immunoSEQ multiplex PCR, while the TCRdb copy is restricted to in-frame clones and leaves out a portion. The sample consists of a few hundred thousand clones, approximately 16% of them appearing once. Study-wide findings and caveats: Patients with Type 1 diabetes showed moderately but significantly shorter TCRB CDR3s in all four CD4+ subsets.

No cognate antigen is known for these TCRs. Sequences were obtained from naive CD4+ T cells from blood. These receptors were collected from a man aged 25-45 years with type 1 diabetes.

This clone was detected a few times. The rearrangement links TRBV5-1 to TRBJ2-5; unclear D gene. CDR1 SGHRS and CDR2 YFSETQ come from the germline V gene. This CDR3 spans 13 amino acids. V was trimmed by 0 bases and J by 2 bases, leaving 5 bases between them. The CDR3 region is CASSLARQETQYF. For the CDR3, the DNA is TGCGCCAGCAGCTTGGCGAGGCAAGAGACCCAGTACTTC.

V is TRBV7-9 and J is TRBJ1-1; D uncertain. The CDR3 consists of 13 residues. The V end was cut by 5 bases, the J end by 4 bases, with 11 bases between. Germline V gene lookup returns CDR1 SEHNR and CDR2 FQNEAQ (reference sequence). The CDR3 reads CASSPSGSTEAFF. The CDR3 nucleotides are TGTGCCAGCAGCCCCAGCGGGAGCACTGAAGCTTTCTTT.

The V and J genes are TRBV14 and TRBJ2-1; no reliable D call. Germline CDR1 reads SGHDN; CDR2 reads FVKESK. Trimming stripped 4 bases from V and 5 bases from J, with 12 bases between. The CDR3 runs to 14 residues. The CDR3 reads CASSPWHGNNEQFF. The CDR3 nucleotides read TGTGCCAGCAGCCCGTGGCACGGAAACAATGAGCAGTTCTTC.